The subject of this entry is one T cell receptor (beta chain). This clonotype was picked up many times. What this receptor recognizes is not known. Qualities for individual bases were not recorded, and no much larger clone is one base off. CDR1 and CDR2 were assigned from the germline V gene as SGHRS and YFSETQ. The junction shows trimming of 4 bases on V and 5 bases on J, and the gene matches do not reach 10 bases of it. Spanning cysteine to phenylalanine, the CDR3 consists of 15 amino acids. Solely the CDR3 DNA is kept, with 45 bases framed from the first base. For repertoire sequencing, the TCR beta CDR3 regions were amplified from RNA transcripts. The first round was an RT-PCR using HTBI primers with the Qiagen OneStep RT-PCR kit, and this first round was followed by a second-round multiplex PCR, then size selection and purification. Sequencing of the libraries was carried out on an Illumina HiSeq2000 in paired-end mode with 100 bp reads. The original pipeline was this. SOAPnuke was used to process the reads, throwing out any read that had adapters, had uncalled bases, had a mean Phred below 15, or lacked an exact constant-primer or identifier match. COPE v1.2.5 was used to merge high-quality paired reads. Clonotypes were defined as unique nucleotide sequences and were aligned to IMGT TRB V, D and J references using MiTCR v1.1. The analysis was limited to V-J combinations with a frequency above 0.0001, which together covered 98% to 99.2% of repertoires. For each V-J combination, a TCR clonal expansion and chaos score was defined as the ratio of F50 clonal expansion to chaos observed in the TCRdist matrix. Welch's t-statistics and random forest were used to reduce the features to 13 V-J combinations, which were then used as input to a naive Bayes classifier. The similarity between thyroid and blood repertoires was quantified using the Morisita-Horn index. TCRdb cleaned the public reads at Q25 with fastp, built clones with MiXCR and kept in-frame beta chains. CDR3 protein duplicates are merged, each entry listing the most common genes and DNA. It is TCRdb's table, rather than the study itself, that gives the V and J calls and clone size. This sample lists almost 400,000 distinct CDR3 sequences; about 18% were detected once. The top ten hold roughly 1.5% of the sample.

Ophthalmopathy patients had moderately to severely active disease, Clinical Activity Score of at least 3, NOSPECS grade of at least 4, and disease duration under 3 months. Patients with other autoimmune diseases, uncontrolled infections, pregnancy or lactation were excluded from the study. Clinical symptoms, serum thyroxine, TRAb, thyroid ultrasound and orbital computed tomography formed the basis of the diagnosis. Using Ficoll-Paque density gradient centrifugation, PBMCs were isolated from less than 11 ml of fresh peripheral blood. Trizol reagent was used to extract the total RNA, and its quality was then checked on an Agilent 2100 Bioanalyzer. The sample comes from a study of Graves' ophthalmopathy and Graves' hyperthyroidism (dated by TCRdb to between 2017 and 2018). With regard to the full study: Peripheral blood was collected before any treatment was given, at the time of initial diagnosis. To tell Graves' ophthalmopathy apart from Graves' hyperthyroidism, and to predict which patients would progress to ophthalmopathy, the study relied on TCR beta repertoire signatures. In total, around 140 blood samples were TCR-sequenced: 43 ophthalmopathy, roughly 77 hyperthyroidism and roughly 17 hyperthyroidism-to-ophthalmopathy patients. A discovery set of 95 to 100 patients (approximately 42 ophthalmopathy, 60 or so stable hyperthyroidism) was enrolled to explore V-J signatures distinguishing ophthalmopathy from hyperthyroidism. For independent validation, a separate cohort was made up of 18 to 20 hyperthyroidism patients plus 17 patients who later progressed from hyperthyroidism to ophthalmopathy. T-cell repertoires of thyroid tissue and blood were compared in six hyperthyroidism patients. After sampling, hyperthyroidism patients received methimazole starting at 30 mg daily, and ophthalmopathy patients received high-dose intravenous methylprednisolone. For training and testing, the 80 to 100 patients in the discovery cohort were randomly divided in a 7:3 ratio. Results and caveats for the whole study, not just this receptor: In cross-validation, the 13-signature model distinguished ophthalmopathy from stable hyperthyroidism with nearly 90% sensitivity and around 81% specificity, and in the test set the corresponding values were roughly 80% and 76%. No statistical method was used to set the sample size in advance, and the investigators knew which group each participant was assigned to. Most of the expanded thyroid clonotypes with a frequency above 0.001 were also detected in blood, and it was suggested that the thyroid immune response may be reflected by blood repertoires. In validation, the model predicted ophthalmopathy progression with about 71% sensitivity and 72.22% specificity; around twelve predicted patients were CT-confirmed with GO in a median of approximately 6.5 months.

The rearrangement joined TRBV5-1 to TRBJ2-7; TRBD1 lines up with 9 middle nucleotides. Input material: peripheral blood. This sequence originates from a woman aged 18 to 35 with Graves' ophthalmopathy. Donor details come from another sample of the same person, matched by shared clones. The DNA sequence is TGCGCCAGCAGCGCCCGGACAGGGGTTCAGCACGAGCAGTACTTC. Translated, it gives CASSARTGVQHEQYF. The entire variable domain, with the stretches around the CDR3 drawn from the reference TRBV5-1 and TRBJ2-7 proteins, is KAGVTQTPRYLIKTRGQQVTLSCSPISGHRSVSWYQQTPGQGLQFLFEYFSETQRNKGNFPGRFSGRQFSNSRSEMNVSTLELGDSALYLCASSARTGVQHEQYFGPGTRLTVT.